Below are 16 T cell receptor beta chains sequenced from a single sample in a study of control samples from healthy donors and cancer patients. The method was immunoSEQ multiplex PCR; TCRdb's version includes in-frame clones alone and lacks a portion of them. Found here are some 150,000 clones, roughly 95% of them singletons; the top ten hold approximately 0.93%. Sequenced: blood. Receptors were obtained from a woman aged 25 to 39 in good health.

This sequence joins TRBV7-9 and TRBJ2-1; D unclear. Trimming removed 1 base at V and 9 bases at J, with 4 bases between. The CDR3 has 11 residues. Germline CDR1 reads SEHNR; CDR2 reads FQNEAQ (reference sequence). As DNA, the CDR3 is TGTGCCAGCAGCTTAGGTCCTGAGCAGTTCTTC. Protein sequence: CASSLGPEQFF.

V is TRBV5-1 and J is TRBJ2-3; D uncertain. Trimming left V 0 bases short and J 2 bases short, with 7 bases between. The germline CDR1 and CDR2 sequences are SGHRS and YFSETQ. The CDR3 contains 14 residues. This CDR3 is CASSLGSSTDTQYF. DNA of the CDR3: TGCGCCAGCAGCTTGGGGTCATCCACAGATACGCAGTATTTT. Full variable domain (missing parts from reference TRBV5-1 and TRBJ2-3): KAGVTQTPRYLIKTRGQQVTLSCSPISGHRSVSWYQQTPGQGLQFLFEYFSETQRNKGNFPGRFSGRQFSNSRSEMNVSTLELGDSALYLCASSLGSSTDTQYFGPGTRLTVL.

As concerns this clone: A read error may account for a junction end that differs from germline. The chain has TRBV2 and TRBJ2-4; D uncertain. Germline values: CDR1 SNHLY, CDR2 FYNNEI. The CDR3 totals 12 residues. This CDR3 is CASREAKNIQYF. CDR3 in DNA: TGTGCCAGCAGAGAAGCCAAAAACATTCAGTACTTC.

J is TRBJ2-5 and V is TRBV30, with D uncertain. CDR3 length: 13 amino acids. V lost 6 bases and J 3 bases, leaving 14 bases between the germline ends. Germline V gene sequence: CDR1 GTSNPN, CDR2 SVGIG (reference sequence). As DNA, the CDR3 is TGTGCCTGTGAAACCCAGCGCGAAGAGACCCAGTACTTC. Protein product: CACETQREETQYF.

The chain combines TRBV6-4 with TRBJ2-1, with 10 bases identical to TRBD2. The CDR3 has 14 residues. Germline CDR1 reads MRHNA; CDR2 reads SNTAGT. Trimming removed 2 bases from V and 6 bases from J; junction bases left unmatched: 1. CDR3 DNA sequence: TGTGCCAGCAGTGACAGCGGGGGGGCCAATGAGCAGTTCTTC. The encoded protein is CASSDSGGANEQFF.

Written as DNA, the CDR3 is TGTGCCAGTAGTATCCGGGGGGACGAGCAGTACTTC. Its translation: CASSIRGDEQYF. The chain couples TRBV19 to TRBJ2-7; 7 bases line up with TRBD2. Germline V CDR1 and CDR2: LNHDA, SQIVND (reference sequence). The V gene end was trimmed by 3 bases and the J gene end by 5 bases; junction bases not matched to a gene: 1. The CDR3 loop spans 12 amino acids. Complete variable domain (other parts from reference TRBV19 and TRBJ2-7): DGGITQSPKYLFRKEGQNVTLSCEQNLNHDAMYWYRQDPGQGLRLIYYSQIVNDFQKGDIAEGYSVSREKKESFPLTVTSAQKNPTAFYLCASSIRGDEQYFGPGTRLTVT.

The J gene is TRBJ1-1, the V gene TRBV9; D gene unclear. Trimming pared 3 bases from V and 11 bases from J, leaving 14 bases between. This CDR3 is built from 12 residues. The germline V gene has CDR1 SGDLS and CDR2 YYNGEE. CDR3 nucleotide sequence: TGTGCCAGCAGCGCTGTAGTACCCGGCGCTTTCTTT. Translation: CASSAVVPGAFF.

The V gene is TRBV5-8, the J gene TRBJ1-6, with D possibly TRBD1 on 5 matching bases. Trimming removed 4 bases at V and 7 bases at J, with 18 bases between. Germline CDR1 SGHTS, CDR2 YDEGEE. This CDR3 comprises 16 residues. The CDR3 loop reads CASSLGTTSRNSPLHF. CDR3 sequence (DNA): TGTGCCAGCAGCCTGGGGACCACCAGTAGGAATTCACCCCTCCACTTT.

This chain links TRBV30 with TRBJ1-1; D perhaps matches TRBD1 (6 bases). Trimming left V 2 bases short and J 6 bases short, with 16 bases between. This CDR3 is 14 amino acids long. The germline gives CDR1 GTSNPN, CDR2 SVGIG (reference sequence). The CDR3 here is CAWSQGGGTAEAFF. The CDR3 DNA follows: TGTGCCTGGAGTCAAGGAGGGGGGACGGCTGAAGCTTTCTTT.

J is TRBJ1-5 and V is TRBV4-1, with no clear D. Germline V gene data show CDR1 as MGHRA and CDR2 as YSYEKL. The CDR3 has 13 residues. V lost 4 bases and J 7 bases, leaving 11 bases between the germline ends. CDR3 nucleotide sequence: TGCGCCAGCAGCCTCTGGAGGGAACAGCCCCAGCATTTT. Amino acid sequence: CASSLWREQPQHF.

This chain uses TRBV6-5 with TRBJ2-2; tentative D call: TRBD2 (6 bases). V was cut by 6 bases and J by 4 bases, with 12 bases left in between. The CDR3 runs 14 residues. Germline V gives CDR1 MNHEY, CDR2 SVGAGI. The CDR3 DNA is TGTGCCAGCAGCCGGAGGGACGTCACCGGGGAGCTGTTTTTT. This codes for CASSRRDVTGELFF.

The chain carries TRBV29-1 and TRBJ2-5; no clear D gene. V gave up 2 bases and J gave up 0 bases, with 10 bases separating them. Germline-derived CDR1 and CDR2 are SQVTM and ANQGSEA. The CDR3 covers 14 residues. As DNA, the CDR3 is TGCAGCGTTGAATTACTGCTGTACCAAGAGACCCAGTACTTC. This translates into CSVELLLYQETQYF.

The chain combines TRBV5-6 with TRBJ1-2; 9 bases align to TRBD1. The J segment lost 3 bases and the V segment lost 5 bases, leaving 11 bases of the junction unmatched. CDR1 and CDR2 from the germline V gene are SGHDT and YYEEEE. The CDR3 has 16 residues. In nucleotides, the CDR3 is TGTGCCAGCAGTTCACCCGGGACAGGGACTCACTATGGCTACACCTTC. Translating gives CASSSPGTGTHYGYTF.

The chain couples TRBV28 to TRBJ1-5; no firm D call. The CDR3 totals 17 residues. The V gene's germline CDR1 is MDHEN and CDR2 SYDVKM. The V gene lost 2 bases and the J gene lost 2 bases, with 16 bases spanning the gap. Written as DNA, the CDR3 is TGTGCCAGCAGTTTAAAAGTGTCACTTTGGGGCAATCAGCCCCAGCATTTT. It specifies CASSLKVSLWGNQPQHF.

The chain uses TRBV28 and TRBJ2-5; D might be TRBD1 (5 bases). This CDR3 has 15 amino acids. Germline V gene data show CDR1 as MDHEN and CDR2 as SYDVKM. V was shortened by 7 bases and J by 0 bases, with 15 bases between the two germline ends. The CDR3 DNA is TGTGCCAGCACAGGGCCAGCCCGTTACCAAGAGACCCAGTACTTC. Translated: CASTGPARYQETQYF.

This rearrangement joins TRBV19 to TRBJ1-6, with 7 bases aligning to TRBD1. Germline trimming cut 3 bases from V and 11 bases from J; bases unmatched to any gene: 10. The CDR3 runs 15 residues. Germline CDR1 and CDR2: LNHDA and SQIVND (reference sequence). CDR3 coding DNA: TGTGCCAGTAGTATCGCGTGGCAGGGGGTTACACCCCTCCACTTT. As protein: CASSIAWQGVTPLHF. The entire variable domain, with the rest obtained from reference TRBV19 and TRBJ1-6, is as follows: DGGITQSPKYLFRKEGQNVTLSCEQNLNHDAMYWYRQDPGQGLRLIYYSQIVNDFQKGDIAEGYSVSREKKESFPLTVTSAQKNPTAFYLCASSIAWQGVTPLHFGNGTRLTVT.